The clone carrying this T cell receptor (beta chain) occurred many times. What it binds is unknown. These data are taken from a study of early T cells in non-severe SARS-CoV-2 infection. Study-wide background: RNA in bulk from unsorted whole blood was sequenced, and chains were unpaired. General observations from the study: Comparison of clonotypes with VDJdb favored anti-spike CD8 responses while missing private and CD4 specificities.

The CDR3 is made up of 15 amino acids. Germline V gene data show CDR1 as SGHVS and CDR2 as FNYEAQ. V dropped 0 bases and J dropped 2; count of bases not matched to a gene: 4. Individual cDNA molecules were tagged with unique molecular identifiers, the study reported. In TCRdb, the 5' RACE reads were re-called with MiXCR into one record per CDR3 protein. The sample consists of about 21,000 distinct CDR3 sequences, 4% to 5% of them appearing once. Material for sequencing was whole blood. This TCR derives from an adult who was a healthcare worker with PCR-confirmed SARS-CoV-2 infection or an uninfected control (not recorded which). V gene TRBV7-6 combines with J gene TRBJ2-7, with 7 bases fitting TRBD2. The CDR3 DNA sequence: TGTGCCAGCAGCTTAGCGCTGGGGGGGACCTACGAGCAGTACTTC. This encodes CASSLALGGTYEQYF.